The 8 T cell receptor beta chains listed next were all sequenced from one sample in a study of blood T cell repertoires in COVID-19. TCRdb's table, derived via immunoSEQ multiplex PCR, lists solely in-frame clones and lacks some. The sample carries 140,000 to 150,000 clones, over 75% recorded once. Material for sequencing was peripheral blood. The receptors stem from a woman between 55 and 75 years old with COVID-19, enrolled during active disease.

The chain has TRBV3-1 (or the pseudogene TRBV3-2) and TRBJ1-1; the D is unclear. The V end was cut by 1 base, the J end by 6 bases, with 9 bases between. Germline V gene lookup returns CDR1 LGHDT and CDR2 YNNKEL (reference sequence). This CDR3 has 13 residues. This CDR3 reads CASSQGRWAEAFF. DNA for the CDR3: TGTGCCAGCAGCCAAGGGAGGTGGGCTGAAGCTTTCTTT.

This chain uses TRBV28 with TRBJ1-2; 9 bases agree with TRBD1. CDR1 is MDHEN, CDR2 SYDVKM, per germline. Trimming cost V 5 bases and J 3 bases; bases outside gene matches: 1. CDR3 length equals 13 residues. The CDR3 protein is CASSGDRDYGYTF. DNA of the CDR3: TGTGCCAGCAGTGGGGACAGGGACTATGGCTACACCTTC.

The V and J genes are TRBV6-5 and TRBJ1-1; 8 nucleotides align to TRBD1. Trimming removed 5 bases from V and 0 bases from J; junction bases left unmatched: 5. This CDR3 is 15 amino acids long. Germline assignment: CDR1 MNHEY and CDR2 SVGAGI. The CDR3: CASSTGGEVNTEAFF. The CDR3 coding sequence is TGTGCCAGCAGTACAGGGGGAGAGGTGAACACTGAAGCTTTCTTT.

This chain connects TRBV2 to TRBJ1-2; D gene uncertain. V shed 3 bases and J shed 6 bases, with 14 bases lying between them. In germline, CDR1 is SNHLY, CDR2 FYNNEI. The CDR3 extends over 14 amino acids. In nucleotides, the CDR3 is TGTGCCAGCAGTGACACAAGAGGAACGAATGGCTACACCTTC. It codes for CASSDTRGTNGYTF.

This clone turned up a few times. The V and J genes are TRBV27 and TRBJ2-3; D might be TRBD1 (5 bases). V gave up 5 bases and J gave up 4 bases, with 16 bases separating them. This CDR3 comprises 15 residues. Per the germline V gene, CDR1 is MNHEY and CDR2 is SMNVEV (reference sequence). For the CDR3, the DNA is TGTGCCAGCAGTATGGACAAGGCGATCCCAGATACGCAGTATTTT. It is translated as CASSMDKAIPDTQYF.

V gene TRBV7-3 combines with J gene TRBJ2-3; TRBD1 matches 10 bases. The CDR3 extends over 15 amino acids. CDR1 SGHTA and CDR2 FQGTGA come from the germline V gene. V lost 5 bases and J lost 3; bases outside the gene matches: 5. As DNA, the CDR3 is TGTGCCAGCAGCCCCGGGACAGGGGAGACAGATACGCAGTATTTT. Protein: CASSPGTGETDTQYF.

This chain uses TRBV9 with TRBJ2-5; weak D call: TRBD2 (5 bases). The germline V gene encodes CDR1 SGDLS and CDR2 YYNGEE. The V and J ends lost 0 bases and 5 bases respectively, with 17 bases between them. The CDR3 extends over 16 amino acids. Written as DNA, the CDR3 is TGTGCCAGCAGCGTAGGAGCTGGACCTCCGGGGGAGACCCAGTACTTC. Translated: CASSVGAGPPGETQYF. Full variable domain (rest looked up from reference TRBV9 and TRBJ2-5): DSGVTQTPKHLITATGQRVTLRCSPRSGDLSVYWYQQSLDQGLQFLIQYYNGEERAKGNILERFSAQQFPDLHSELNLSSLELGDSALYFCASSVGAGPPGETQYFGPGTRLLVL.

This chain uses TRBV9 with TRBJ2-3, with TRBD2 identical over 8 bases. CDR3 length: 17 amino acids. The germline V gene encodes CDR1 SGDLS and CDR2 YYNGEE. Trimming took 0 bases from V and 2 from J; bases not matched to a gene: 8. In nucleotides, the CDR3 is TGTGCCAGCAGCGTAGTAAGCGGGGGCGCAAACACAGATACGCAGTATTTT. It translates to CASSVVSGGANTDTQYF.